This TCR beta chain emerged from a study of vaccination and CD4 T cells after COVID-19 (dated by TCRdb to between 2021 and 2022). Background for the entire study: Every convalescent patient had a positive nasal swab PCR test for SARS-CoV-2, with mild disease in nine patients and severe disease in one. Post-vaccine blood samples were taken a median of approximately 76 days after the second vaccine dose, with a range of about 12 to 250 days. Overlapping spike peptide pools from SARS-CoV-2 and from the common cold coronaviruses HCoV-NL63, HCoV-OC43 and HCoV-229E were used as culture stimuli. Control cultures received a CEFX viral epitope pool as the positive control, an HIV-1 Nef peptide pool as the negative control, or no peptide. Each participant got two doses of either the Pfizer-BioNTech BNT162b2 vaccine (n=8) or the Moderna mRNA-1273 vaccine (n=2). In the convalescent cohort there were six males and four females, among whom were two Hispanic individuals, seven Caucasians, two Asians and one multiracial person. In ten to eleven COVID-19 convalescent patients and a handful of infection-naive healthy vaccine recipients, the spike-specific CD4+ TCR repertoire before mRNA vaccination was compared with the repertoire after mRNA vaccination. Post-COVID blood samples from convalescent patients were collected a median of roughly 100 days after diagnosis, with a range of roughly 35 to 180 days.

Per the publication, the treatment or condition label means: approximately nine-day PBMC culture with coronavirus spike peptide pools or control peptides (ViraFEST assay). The ViraFEST assay, used in the study, expanded antigen-specific T cells with peptide pools and then identified the expanded clonotypes through TCR sequencing. The convalescent patients' positive SARS-CoV-2 PCR tests were from March to December 2020, which was before the Alpha, Beta and Delta variants emerged in the United States. More than 1.5 million PBMCs per well were cultured in IMDM with roughly 4.8% human AB serum and about 9.7 IU/ml IL-2, plus 10 ug/ml peptide pools. Half of the culture medium was replaced with fresh IL-2-containing medium on days 3 and 7. CD4+ T cells were isolated after roughly eleven days of culture through negative selection using the EasySep CD4+ T cell isolation kit. Ficoll-Paque Plus gradient centrifugation was used to isolate PBMCs from whole blood, and the isolated PBMCs were then either used fresh or cryopreserved at -140C. Each culture condition was generally run in triplicate wells.

What the work shows at the level of the full study, not this receptor alone: In convalescent patients, a median approximately 86% of post-vaccine SARS-CoV-2-reactive clones were detected only after vaccination, suggesting vaccine-specific priming. The number of convalescent patients in the study was relatively small, and the study did not examine early timepoints following natural infection. Although the median number of SARS-CoV-2-reactive clonotypes went up from around 20 after infection to 35 to 40 after vaccination, the increase was not significant. Nearly all vaccine-specific clones in convalescent patients (304 of 307) were mono-reactive for SARS-CoV-2 spike rather than cross-reactive with common cold coronaviruses.

The receptor library was made with PCR. DNA from cultured CD4+ T cells was subjected to TCR sequencing with the Oncomine TCR Beta short-read assay at the Johns Hopkins FTIC core. Genomic DNA was extracted from the cultured CD4+ T cells with the QIAamp micro DNA kit. Oncomine TCR Beta libraries from cultured CD4+ T cells were pooled with unique dual indexes and sequenced on an Illumina iSeq 100. As for the original processing: Non-productive sequences were removed, and CDR3s that did not start with C, did not end with F or W, or were shorter than 7 amino acids were discarded. Antigen-specific clonotypes were identified with the MANAFEST web application by comparing peptide-stimulated wells with reference and other culture wells. For a clone to be called positive, the clone needed an FDR below 0.05, an odds ratio above 5, and a productive frequency above 0.1% in at least two of three replicate wells. A clonotype counted as cross-reactive if it showed significant expansion both in the SARS-CoV-2 spike wells and in at least one common cold coronavirus spike condition. Similarity between CDR3 sequences was evaluated in R version 3.6.1 using Levenshtein distances (stringdist) and unrooted phylogenetic trees (ape). TCRdb reprocessed the public reads (quality trimming at Q25 with fastp, clone calling with MiXCR) and kept in-frame beta chains. Entries are consolidated by CDR3 protein sequence, retaining the most common genes and DNA. The V and J calls were determined by TCRdb, not by the authors. Here the sample has approximately 15,000 distinct CDR3 sequences; around three fifths occur a single time. The ten largest clones add up to around 11% of the sample.

The germline V end is reduced by 5 bases and the J end by 2 bases; junction bases left unmatched: 2. Its CDR3 holds 12 amino acids, cysteine through phenylalanine. Of the read, only the CDR3 DNA is kept; its 36 bases are in frame from base 1. CDR1 and CDR2, looked up from the germline V gene (reference sequence), are GTSNPN and SVGIG. This clonotype was recorded a few times. There is no known antigen for this receptor. It has no much larger one-base neighbor in the sample; base qualities were not kept. The rearranged segments are TRBV30 and TRBJ2-5, with 7 junctional bases fitting TRBD1. The source of this sequence is a human donor who had recovered from COVID-19. Sequencing input: CD4+ T cells from blood, cultured in vitro. CDR3 sequence: CAWDRVQETQYF. The DNA sequence follows: TGTGCCTGGGACAGGGTACAAGAGACCCAGTACTTC.